Presented here are 20 T cell receptor beta chains from one specimen sequenced in a study of cytomegalovirus exposure and HLA in healthy donors. PCR involved 60 Vbeta and 13 Jbeta primers. Measured with immunoSEQ multiplex PCR; TCRdb has only the in-frame clones, and not every one. With roughly 35,000 clones in the sample, the ten largest clones hold more than 3%. The sample comprised PBMCs. These receptors all stem from a middle-aged woman in good health and CMV-seropositive.

About this clone: A junction boundary mismatches the germline segment, possibly from a read error. The rearrangement uses TRBV5-1 and TRBJ2-5; a possible D gene is TRBD2 (6 bases). Germline CDR1 and CDR2: SGHRS and YFSETQ. The CDR3 contains 15 residues. CDR3 amino acids: CASSLGRTIQENQYF. The CDR3 DNA reads as TGCGCCAGCAGCTTGGGACGGACTATCCAAGAGAACCAGTACTTC.

The gene calls are TRBV4-1 and TRBJ2-1, with 9 bases aligning to TRBD1. The CDR3 extends over 17 amino acids. After removal of 4 bases from V and 4 bases from J, the junction contained 11 bases not matched to a gene. The V gene's germline CDR1 is MGHRA and CDR2 YSYEKL. The CDR3 bases are TGCGCCAGCAGCCTAGTGTCACAGGGGGCCGGGTACAATGAGCAGTTCTTC. Translation: CASSLVSQGAGYNEQFF.

The chain combines TRBV15 with TRBJ1-1, with D perhaps TRBD1 (5 bases). This CDR3 has 16 residues. V shed 3 bases and J shed 6 bases, with 20 bases lying between them. Germline V gives CDR1 LNHNV, CDR2 YYDKDF (reference sequence). CDR3 bases: TGTGCCACCAGCAGGCCTACCGGGGGAAGAGTATCTGAAGCTTTCTTT. Translated: CATSRPTGGRVSEAFF.

The rearrangement links TRBV30 to TRBJ1-6; TRBD1 matches 10 bases. Losses at the gene ends were 4 bases for V and 9 bases for J; bases not matched to a gene: 3. This CDR3 spans 13 amino acids. CDR1 is GTSNPN, CDR2 SVGIG, per germline (reference sequence). Written as DNA, the CDR3 is TGTGCCTGGATGGGACAGGGGAGTTCACCCCTCCACTTT. As protein: CAWMGQGSSPLHF.

The chain links TRBV28 to TRBJ1-4; no definite D call. This CDR3 contains 16 residues. Looked up from germline, CDR1 is MDHEN and CDR2 is SYDVKM. Trimming cost V 4 bases and J 0 bases, with 12 bases left between them. The CDR3 DNA sequence: TGTGCCAGCAGTTCCCGAGGGTTTGCAACTAATGAAAAACTGTTTTTT. Translation: CASSSRGFATNEKLFF.

This rearrangement joins TRBV18 to TRBJ2-7; D ambiguous. Germline CDR1 reads KGHSH; CDR2 reads LQKENI. V lost 2 bases and J 5 bases, leaving 10 bases between the germline ends. This CDR3 is 13 amino acids long. The CDR3 DNA reads as TGTGCCAGCTCACCAGGGCAGCCCAACGAGCAGTACTTC. Translating it yields CASSPGQPNEQYF.

V and J are TRBV5-1 and TRBJ2-5, with 15 bases fitting TRBD2. The germline V gene has CDR1 SGHRS and CDR2 YFSETQ. The CDR3 spans 18 residues. With 0 bases clipped from V and 4 bases from J, the junction kept 7 bases outside the gene matches. CDR3 coding DNA: TGCGCCAGCAGCTTGGATGGGACTAGCGGGAGGTTCACAGAGACCCAGTACTTC. Its protein product is CASSLDGTSGRFTETQYF. Full variable domain (outside the CDR3, taken from reference TRBV5-1 and TRBJ2-5): KAGVTQTPRYLIKTRGQQVTLSCSPISGHRSVSWYQQTPGQGLQFLFEYFSETQRNKGNFPGRFSGRQFSNSRSEMNVSTLELGDSALYLCASSLDGTSGRFTETQYFGPGTRLLVL.

Remarks on this clone: The identical CDR3 is also encoded by other nucleotide sequences in the sample. This chain joins TRBV30 and TRBJ1-2, with 8 bases matching TRBD1. CDR1 and CDR2 (germline): GTSNPN, SVGIG (reference sequence). The CDR3 loop spans 13 amino acids. Trimming cost V 4 bases and J 7 bases; bases outside gene matches: 8. The DNA for the CDR3 is TGTGCCTGGATAAACCCTGGACAGGGTGGCTACACCTTC. Translation gives CAWINPGQGGYTF.

The V and J genes are TRBV6-1 and TRBJ1-5; TRBD1 matches at 7 bases. Losses at the gene ends were 6 bases for V and 1 base for J; bases not matched to a gene: 6. From germline, CDR1 is MNHNS and CDR2 SASEGT. The CDR3 is 15 amino acids. CDR3 sequence (DNA): TGTGCCAGCAGACTCGACAGGGAGAGCAATCAGCCCCAGCATTTT. Translation: CASRLDRESNQPQHF.

The rearrangement links TRBV15 to TRBJ2-1; TRBD2 matches at 14 bases. Trimming removed 1 base from V and 1 base from J; junction bases left unmatched: 6. The germline V gene has CDR1 LNHNV and CDR2 YYDKDF (reference sequence). The CDR3 length is 19 residues. CDR3: CATSRGRLAGGPSYNEQFF. CDR3 in DNA: TGTGCCACCAGCAGAGGTCGACTAGCGGGAGGGCCGTCCTACAATGAGCAGTTCTTC.

The V gene is TRBV5-1, the J gene TRBJ2-2; 8 nucleotides match TRBD1. The CDR3 is 15 amino acids. Germline V gene lookup returns CDR1 SGHRS and CDR2 YFSETQ. V lost 3 bases, J lost 5 bases, and 6 bases stayed unmatched. CDR3 bases: TGCGCCAGCAGCTCCCAGGGGGCGCGGACCGGGGAGCTGTTTTTT. It is translated as CASSSQGARTGELFF.

This chain connects TRBV6-6 to TRBJ2-2, with D unclear. The V end was cut by 2 bases, the J end by 6 bases, with 4 bases between. Germline CDR1 reads MNHNY; CDR2 reads SVGAGI (reference sequence). The CDR3 runs to 12 residues. The CDR3: CASSYAAGELFF. The CDR3 coding sequence is TGTGCCAGCAGTTACGCGGCCGGGGAGCTGTTTTTT.

V gene TRBV30 combines with J gene TRBJ2-7, with TRBD2 matching over 9 bases. V trimming: 5 bases; J trimming: 4 bases; junction bases outside the gene matches: 6. There are 13 residues in the CDR3. Germline V gene data show CDR1 as GTSNPN and CDR2 as SVGIG (reference sequence). CDR3 coding DNA: TGTGCCTGGGGTTCGGCGGGAGGGTACGAGCAGTACTTC. Its translation: CAWGSAGGYEQYF.

The V gene is TRBV30, the J gene TRBJ2-3; 12 nucleotides align to TRBD2. The V and J ends lost 2 bases and 14 bases, in that order; junction bases with no gene match: 8. Germline lookup yields CDR1 GTSNPN and CDR2 SVGIG (reference sequence). The CDR3 is made up of 13 amino acids. This CDR3 is CAWSLAGGPSGYF. In DNA form, the CDR3 reads TGTGCCTGGAGTCTAGCGGGAGGGCCGTCCGGGTATTTT.

The chain links TRBV6-1 to TRBJ1-2, with D maybe TRBD1 (6 bases). CDR1 MNHNS and CDR2 SASEGT come from the germline V gene. This CDR3 spans 16 amino acids. Trimming stripped 2 bases from V and 8 bases from J, with 21 bases between. The CDR3 nucleotides read TGTGCCAGCAGTGAAAGGGGGTATTTAGGTGGAGAAGGCTACACCTTC. Translated: CASSERGYLGGEGYTF.

Regarding this clone: The same CDR3 arises from other DNA sequences in this sample as well. The chain couples TRBV30 to TRBJ1-2, with D uncertain. The germline V gene has CDR1 GTSNPN and CDR2 SVGIG (reference sequence). The CDR3 is 13 amino acids. V was trimmed by 0 bases and J by 4 bases, leaving 9 bases between them. CDR3 sequence reads: CAWSVRQVYGYTF. The CDR3 DNA follows: TGTGCCTGGAGTGTCAGACAAGTCTATGGCTACACCTTC.

The chain uses TRBV9 and TRBJ2-4; 8 positions match TRBD2. The CDR3 is 15 amino acids. Germline assignment: CDR1 SGDLS and CDR2 YYNGEE. V lost 0 bases to trimming and J lost 7 bases; unmatched junction nucleotides: 6. The CDR3: CASSVDWASGNIQYF. The CDR3 DNA is TGTGCCAGCAGCGTAGATTGGGCTAGCGGGAACATTCAGTACTTC.

The chain joins TRBV27 to TRBJ1-1, with 8 bases aligning to TRBD1. The CDR3 totals 13 residues. V lost 2 bases, J lost 7 bases, and 3 bases stayed unmatched. Germline V gene sequence: CDR1 MNHEY, CDR2 SMNVEV (reference sequence). CDR3 nucleotides: TGTGCCAGCAGTTTACAGACAGGGGTTGAAGCTTTCTTT. Protein product: CASSLQTGVEAFF.

The chain carries TRBV10-3 and TRBJ2-7, with 10 positions matching TRBD1. Germline V gene data show CDR1 as ENHRY and CDR2 as SYGVKD. This CDR3 comprises 14 residues. V lost 8 bases to trimming and J lost 7 bases; unmatched junction nucleotides: 11. CDR3 nucleotide sequence: TGTGCCATCCGACAGGGGGCATCTGTTCTTGAGCAGTACTTC. Its translation is CAIRQGASVLEQYF.

The rearrangement links TRBV18 to TRBJ1-5; possibly TRBD1 for D (6 bases). CDR1 KGHSH and CDR2 LQKENI come from the germline V gene. V was pared by 5 bases and J by 6 bases, with 14 bases between. The CDR3 length is 14 residues. CDR3 in amino acids: CASSATQGPQPQHF. CDR3 in DNA: TGTGCCAGCTCAGCCACCCAGGGGCCTCAGCCCCAGCATTTT.